The 16 T cell receptor beta chains below come from one sample, sequenced in a study of T cells expressing NK-cell markers. TCRdb reprocessed the 5' RACE reads and keeps a single row for each CDR3 protein, giving no DNA. The listing records approximately 460,000 distinct CDR3 sequences. The sequenced sample was blood T cells: a sorted CD56 or NKG2C T cell subset, CD4+ or CD8+ T cells, or bulk PBMC T cells (not recorded which). These receptors came from a woman between 18 and 70 years old in good health.

The V and J genes are TRBV12-3 or TRBV12-4 and TRBJ2-5; with no DNA, the TCRdb D assignment of TRBD1 cannot be verified. The CDR3 extends over 15 amino acids. Here the CDR3 reads CASSFLTGSQETQYF.

The chain combines TRBV7-3 with TRBJ1-6. Per the germline V gene, CDR1 is SGHTA and CDR2 is FQGTGA. CDR3 length: 16 amino acids. The CDR3 sequence: CASSLTGNQADSPLHF.

V and J are TRBV10-3 and TRBJ2-7; TCRdb's assignment of TRBD1 cannot be checked, as there is no DNA. The germline CDR1 and CDR2 sequences are ENHRY and SYGVKD. This CDR3 spans 14 amino acids. CDR3 sequence reads: CAISDERGLYEQYF.

CDR3 sequence reads: CASSYDYPPDTQYF. This rearrangement joins TRBV6-2 or TRBV6-3 to TRBJ2-3; TCRdb's D call of TRBD2 is untestable without DNA. The CDR3 spans 14 residues. The V gene's germline CDR1 is MNHEY and CDR2 SVGEGT.

J is TRBJ1-2 and V is TRBV5-1. The germline V gene has CDR1 SGHRS and CDR2 YFSETQ. CDR3 size: 14 residues. This CDR3 is CASSLGAGPYGYTF.

This sequence joins TRBV7-2 and TRBJ2-7; checking the TCRdb D call of TRBD1 is not possible without DNA. This CDR3 region has 15 residues. Germline CDR1 is SGHTA and CDR2 is FQGNSA. The CDR3 region is CASSLAGGGLYEQYF.

This chain links TRBV6-5 with TRBJ2-1; TCRdb's D call, TRBD2, is unchecked because there is no DNA. The CDR3 is made up of 15 amino acids. In germline, CDR1 is MNHEY, CDR2 SVGAGI. The CDR3 sequence is CASSYKRGAYNEQFF.

The chain combines TRBV4-3 with TRBJ2-3; absent DNA, TCRdb's TRBD2 call cannot be checked. The germline CDR1 and CDR2 sequences are LGHNA and YSLEER. CDR3 length equals 15 residues. The CDR3 here is CASSISGGEADTQYF.

This chain joins TRBV29-1 and TRBJ1-4; no DNA is available, so the TRBD1 call from TCRdb remains unchecked. Germline values: CDR1 SQVTM, CDR2 ANQGSEA. CDR3 length: 14 residues. The CDR3 spells CSVGGTGRGEKLFF.

The V call is TRBV27, the J call TRBJ1-1; TCRdb indicates TRBD1, and absent DNA this call remains unverified. This CDR3 comprises 15 residues. Germline-derived CDR1 and CDR2 are MNHEY and SMNVEV (reference sequence). The CDR3 reads CASSLTDRGFTEAFF.

The V and J genes are TRBV7-6 and TRBJ2-2. The CDR3 runs to 15 residues. Germline CDR1 and CDR2: SGHVS and FNYEAQ. CDR3 loop: CASSSPFANTGELFF.

CDR3 loop: CASSLIAGTGNEQFF. The gene calls are TRBV5-1 and TRBJ2-1; TCRdb's D call, TRBD2, is unchecked because there is no DNA. Germline V lookup: CDR1 SGHRS, CDR2 YFSETQ. CDR3 size: 15 residues.

The V call is TRBV3-1, the J call TRBJ2-3; lacking DNA, the TRBD2 call made by TCRdb goes unchecked. CDR1 and CDR2 from the germline V gene are LGHDT and YNNKEL (reference sequence). CDR3 length: 13 amino acids. This CDR3 is CASSQRAPDTQYF.

V usage is TRBV29-1 and J usage is TRBJ1-3. Germline V gene sequence: CDR1 SQVTM, CDR2 ANQGSEA. This CDR3 region has 13 residues. The CDR3 region is CSVLVGSGNTIYF.

V usage is TRBV2 and J usage is TRBJ1-4. Germline-derived CDR1 and CDR2 are SNHLY and FYNNEI. The CDR3 spans 12 residues. The CDR3: CASSELNEKLFF.

This chain connects TRBV5-4 to TRBJ2-2. The V gene's germline CDR1 is SGHNT and CDR2 YYREEE (reference sequence). The CDR3 contains 14 residues. This CDR3 is CASSLRANTGELFF.